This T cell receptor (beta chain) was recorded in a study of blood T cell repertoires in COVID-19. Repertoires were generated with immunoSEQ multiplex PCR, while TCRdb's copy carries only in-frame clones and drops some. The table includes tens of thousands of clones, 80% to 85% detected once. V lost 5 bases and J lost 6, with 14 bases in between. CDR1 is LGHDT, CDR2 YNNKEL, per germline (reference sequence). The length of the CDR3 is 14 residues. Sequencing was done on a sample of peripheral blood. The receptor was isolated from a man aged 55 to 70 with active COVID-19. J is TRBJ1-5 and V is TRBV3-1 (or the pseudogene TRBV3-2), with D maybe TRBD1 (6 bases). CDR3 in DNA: TGTGCCAGCAGCGAAACAGGGTACGGTCAGCCCCAGCATTTT. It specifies CASSETGYGQPQHF.